This TCR beta chain was sequenced in a study of Ad26.COV2.S vaccination and SARS-CoV-2 variants. About the research overall: Donor had been placed in the Ad26.COV2.S arm of the COV1001 trial. Once, or twice with 56 days between doses, Ad26.COV2.S was given intramuscularly. General study results and limits: Following vaccination, spike-specific CD8+ and CD4+ T cell responses reportedly exhibited substantial breadth.

This clone was seen a handful of times. Its antigen is currently unknown. As for treatment: roughly 18 received Ad26.COV2.S at low or high dose, single or two shots; about 5 received placebo; per-sample allocation not given. Sampling occurred on day 63 after the first vaccine or placebo injection. Donation was by an adult aged 18-55 years who was in Boston. The CDR3 has 15 residues. Per the germline V gene, CDR1 is SGHRS and CDR2 is YFSETQ. Losses at the gene ends were 3 bases for V and 6 bases for J; bases not matched to a gene: 11. TCRdb's table, derived via immunoSEQ multiplex PCR, lists solely in-frame clones and lacks some. Of 300,000 to 400,000 clones listed, around nine tenths are singletons.

This sequence originates from a person aged 18 to 59 who received the Ad26.COV2.S COVID-19 vaccine or a placebo. This chain joins TRBV5-1 and TRBJ1-2, with TRBD1 identical over 7 bases. The input for sequencing was peripheral blood, taken in a trial of Ad26.COV2.S vaccine versus placebo. CDR3 DNA sequence: TGCGCCAGCAGCTCGGAGGGGGCTTTTGCGGATGGCTACACCTTC. As protein: CASSSEGAFADGYTF.